The 21 T cell receptor beta chains in this list originate from one sample, sequenced in a study of T cell repertoires in cytomegalovirus infection. TCRdb reprocessed the reads via MiXCR and lists one record per CDR3 protein. This sample has roughly 150,000 distinct CDR3 sequences; 23% occur once, and the top ten carry about a tenth. What was sequenced was PBMCs. The receptors originated from a human donor in good health (CMV status not recorded). Some clones in this sample may be carry-over from other donors' samples.

This clonotype occurred a few times. One end of the junction does not line up with germline, which may come from a read error. This rearrangement joins TRBV6-5 to TRBJ1-2; perhaps TRBD1 as D (5 bases). Per germline, CDR1 MNHEY and CDR2 SVGAGI. The CDR3 length is 14 residues. In DNA, the CDR3 is TGTGCCAGTGGACCGGGACTGCCTCTTGATGGCTACATCTTC. The encoded protein is CASGPGLPLDGYIF.

This clonotype was counted ten times or more. This sequence joins TRBV7-9 and TRBJ2-7; 7 nucleotides agree with TRBD1. The germline V gene has CDR1 SEHNR and CDR2 FQNEAQ (reference sequence). Germline trimming cut 5 bases from V and 2 bases from J; bases unmatched to any gene: 3. The CDR3 has 13 amino acids. As DNA, the CDR3 is TGTGCCAGCAGCGAAGGGACAGCCTACGAGCAGTACTTC. Protein product: CASSEGTAYEQYF.

Of note for this clonotype: The junction departs from germline at one end; a sequencing error may be responsible. The chain carries TRBV27 and TRBJ1-6; D remains ambiguous. Per the germline V gene, CDR1 is MNHEY and CDR2 is SMNVEV (reference sequence). The CDR3 is 15 amino acids. Here the CDR3 DNA reads TGTGCCAGCACTTTATCGCGACTGCCGAATTCACCCCTCCACTTT. It codes for CASTLSRLPNSPLHF.

This clonotype was counted only a few times. V is TRBV24-1 and J is TRBJ2-1; 12 bases match TRBD2. CDR3 size: 19 residues. Trimming took 2 bases from V and 2 from J; bases not matched to a gene: 9. In germline, CDR1 is KGHDR, CDR2 SFDVKD. CDR3 coding DNA: TGTGCCACCAGTGATTCGATGACTAGCGGGAGTCATCCCTACAATGAGCAGTTCTTC. Translating gives CATSDSMTSGSHPYNEQFF.

The chain links TRBV6-5 to TRBJ2-2; possibly TRBD2 for D (6 bases). This CDR3 is 17 amino acids long. Trimming left V 2 bases short and J 6 bases short, with 19 bases between. Germline lookup yields CDR1 MNHEY and CDR2 SVGAGI. The CDR3 DNA follows: TGTGCCAGCAGTTACGGTCAGCACGGGAGAAAATCCGGGGAGCTGTTTTTT. This encodes CASSYGQHGRKSGELFF.

This clonotype came up many times. One junction end does not reproduce the germline sequence, and a read error may be involved. V and J are TRBV7-7 and TRBJ2-1; D unclear. Per germline, CDR1 SSHAT and CDR2 FNYEAQ (reference sequence). There are 14 residues in the CDR3. The CDR3 loop reads CASSLDRSYNEQFF. The CDR3 DNA reads as TGTGCTAGCAGCTTAGACCGCTCCTACAATGAGCAGTTCTTC.

In its sample, this clonotype was seen many times. The chain carries TRBV7-2 and TRBJ2-3; no clear D. The CDR3 is 13 residues long. Per the germline V gene, CDR1 is SGHTA and CDR2 is FQGNSA. V lost 2 bases to trimming and J lost 2 bases, with 5 bases between them. As DNA, the CDR3 is TGTGCCAGCAGCTTAATGACCACAGATACGCAGTATTTT. Its translation: CASSLMTTDTQYF.

This clonotype was found many times. The genes are TRBV7-8 and TRBJ2-7; 7 bases match TRBD1. CDR3 length: 14 amino acids. Germline loops: CDR1 SGHVS, CDR2 FQNEAQ. J lost 3 bases, V lost 5 bases, and 7 bases had no gene match. The CDR3 protein is CASSTPGQSYEQYF. CDR3 coding DNA: TGTGCCAGCAGCACTCCGGGACAGAGCTACGAGCAGTACTTC.

The genes are TRBV12-3 or TRBV12-4 and TRBJ2-7, with 9 positions matching TRBD2. The CDR3 loop spans 16 amino acids. The junction had 10 bases not matched to a gene; V was cut back by 2 bases and J by 5 bases. CDR3 residues: CASSLSTSGGIHEQYF. CDR3 sequence (DNA): TGTGCCAGCAGTTTAAGCACCAGCGGGGGGATCCACGAGCAGTACTTC.

Comment on this clonotype: A read error may explain this, as a much larger clone is one base away. The chain links TRBV5-7 to TRBJ2-5, with TRBD2 matching 9 bases. TRBV5-7 is recorded as an ORF, its role being uncertain. V shed 4 bases, J shed 8 bases, and the junction held 12 bases outside the gene matches. There are 15 residues in the CDR3. CDR3 sequence (DNA): TGTGCCAGCAGCGCCGCGGGCGGGGGGGCGTGTACCCAGTACTTC. It yields the protein CASSAAGGGACTQYF.

This clonotype was observed at least ten times. This chain joins TRBV7-2 and TRBJ2-3; 9 bases align to TRBD2. Germline CDR1 is SGHTA and CDR2 is FQGNSA. The V segment lost 5 bases and the J segment 7 bases; nucleotides outside the gene matches: 7. The CDR3 contains 14 residues. CDR3: CASSTSGGPYTQYF. In DNA form, the CDR3 reads TGTGCCAGCAGCACAAGCGGGGGGCCGTATACGCAGTATTTT. The entire variable domain, with the rest obtained from reference TRBV7-2 and TRBJ2-3, is as follows: GAGVSQSPSNKVTEKGKDVELRCDPISGHTALYWYRQSLGQGLEFLIYFQGNSAPDKSGLPSDRFSAERTGGSVSTLTIQRTQQEDSAVYLCASSTSGGPYTQYFGPGTRLTVL.

V is TRBV29-1 and J is TRBJ1-1; no definite D call. The length of the CDR3 is 13 residues. The germline V gene encodes CDR1 SQVTM and CDR2 ANQGSEA. Trimming took off 4 bases at V and 0 bases at J, with 9 bases between the two ends. CDR3 sequence (DNA): TGCAGCGTTGGAGACCTGATGAACACTGAAGCTTTCTTT. Its protein product is CSVGDLMNTEAFF.

A few counts support this clonotype. The rearrangement joins TRBV27 to TRBJ1-1; 9 bases fit TRBD1. Germline-derived CDR1 and CDR2 are MNHEY and SMNVEV (reference sequence). The CDR3 length is 15 residues. Unmatched junction bases numbered 6, after V lost 5 bases and J lost 2 bases. The CDR3, as DNA: TGTGCCAGCAGTCCCCAGGACAGGGGCAACACTGAAGCTTTCTTT. Its protein product is CASSPQDRGNTEAFF.

The chain recombines TRBV20-1 with TRBJ2-1, with 7 bases that match TRBD2. J was trimmed by 5 bases and V by 7 bases; bases with no gene match: 5. The CDR3 runs 12 residues. Germline CDR1 and CDR2: DFQATT and SNEGSKA (reference sequence). CDR3 sequence: CSVLLANNEQFF. The CDR3 bases are TGCAGTGTCCTACTAGCGAACAATGAGCAGTTCTTC.

This clonotype has a count of ten or more. The chain has TRBV7-3 and TRBJ2-1; 9 bases are a match to TRBD2. The CDR3 runs 16 residues. The V gene end was trimmed by 5 bases and the J gene end by 1 base; junction bases not matched to a gene: 6. Germline V gene sequence: CDR1 SGHTA, CDR2 FQGTGA. CDR3 protein: CASSNSGSRSYNEQFF. Written as DNA, the CDR3 is TGTGCCAGCAGCAATAGCGGGAGCCGTTCCTACAATGAGCAGTTCTTC.

This clonotype came up a few times. The chain uses TRBV24-1 and TRBJ1-2, with 8 positions matching TRBD1. The CDR3 sequence is 15 residues long. The germline V gene has CDR1 KGHDR and CDR2 SFDVKD. V dropped 2 bases and J dropped 3; count of bases not matched to a gene: 4. The CDR3 region is CATSDWTGKDYGYTF. CDR3 nucleotides: TGTGCCACCAGTGATTGGACAGGGAAGGACTATGGCTACACCTTC.

This clonotype was counted only a few times. The CDR3 protein is CASSLGRGLGTQYF. The CDR3 DNA sequence: TGTGCCAGCAGTTTAGGCAGGGGGCTCGGGACCCAGTACTTC. This chain links TRBV27 with TRBJ2-5, with 8 bases fitting TRBD1. Germline V gives CDR1 MNHEY, CDR2 SMNVEV (reference sequence). The CDR3 consists of 14 residues. J lost 7 bases, V lost 2 bases, and 6 bases had no gene match.

This clonotype appeared a few times. This chain connects TRBV29-1 to TRBJ2-5, with TRBD2 matching 9 bases. With 7 bases clipped from V and 3 bases from J, the junction kept 12 bases outside the gene matches. The germline CDR1 and CDR2 sequences are SQVTM and ANQGSEA. The CDR3 totals 15 residues. The CDR3 region is CSAPTAGGVEETQYF. The CDR3 nucleotides read TGCAGCGCCCCCACAGCGGGAGGTGTGGAAGAGACCCAGTACTTC.

The V gene is TRBV6-8, the J gene TRBJ1-5, with TRBD1 as a possible D gene (6 bases). CDR3 length: 14 amino acids. Germline V gene lookup returns CDR1 MNHGY and CDR2 SAAAGT. V lost 6 bases to trimming and J lost 0 bases, with 9 bases between them. The CDR3 region has the DNA TGTGCCAGCAGGGACAGCCATAGCAATCAGCCCCAGCATTTT. It codes for CASRDSHSNQPQHF.

A few counts support this clonotype. The chain carries TRBV19 and TRBJ2-4; TRBD1 agrees at 10 bases. Germline CDR1 is LNHDA and CDR2 is SQIVND (reference sequence). The CDR3 runs to 15 residues. Germline trimming cut 6 bases from V and 8 bases from J; bases unmatched to any gene: 10. The CDR3 loop is CASSITKGTGDIQYF. In nucleotides, the CDR3 is TGTGCCAGTAGCATAACAAAGGGGACAGGGGACATTCAGTACTTC. The variable domain in full, completed from reference TRBV19 and TRBJ2-4, reads DGGITQSPKYLFRKEGQNVTLSCEQNLNHDAMYWYRQDPGQGLRLIYYSQIVNDFQKGDIAEGYSVSREKKESFPLTVTSAQKNPTAFYLCASSITKGTGDIQYFGAGTRLSVL.

The chain links TRBV28 to TRBJ1-1, with D possibly TRBD1 on 5 matching bases. Germline values: CDR1 MDHEN, CDR2 SYDVKM. Trimming cost V 2 bases and J 4 bases, with 14 bases left between them. The CDR3 covers 15 residues. In DNA form, the CDR3 reads TGTGCCAGCAGTTTAACCCCTCTCGGGGGCACTGAAGCTTTCTTT. As protein: CASSLTPLGGTEAFF. The entire variable domain, with the rest obtained from reference TRBV28 and TRBJ1-1, is as follows: DVKVTQSSRYLVKRTGEKVFLECVQDMDHENMFWYRQDPGLGLRLIYFSYDVKMKEKGDIPEGYSVSREKKERFSLILESASTNQTSMYLCASSLTPLGGTEAFFGQGTRLTVV.